The rows below give T cell receptor beta chains drawn from one sample of a study of T-cell memory formation after mild COVID-19. From the 5' RACE reads, TCRdb called clonotypes with MiXCR, one entry per CDR3 protein. Among under 550,000 distinct CDR3 sequences listed, roughly 18% were seen once. The sample taken for sequencing was PBMCs or a T cell subset sorted from them (not recorded which). The receptors stem from an adult woman who had mild COVID-19 (a few samples of this study predate the infection). Cell type and time point are not known. Both conserved end residues are part of each CDR3. The D gene is left open where the match is weak. Clone size, where shown, is once, few, many, or a class for clones that have expanded.

>16|TRBV2|NA|TRBJ2-2|few
TGTGCCAGCAGTGTCTTTCGACTAGAGAACGCCGGGGAGCTGTTTTTT
CASSVFRLENAGELFF
>13|TRBV7-8|NA|TRBJ2-1|NA
TGTGCCAGCAGCTTAGCGGCGCTTTATGAGCAGTTCTTC
CASSLAALYEQFF
>16|TRBV7-9|NA|TRBJ2-3|few
TGTGCCAGCAGCCCCTCGGGGGTCCCAGAAGCAGATACGCAGTATTTT
CASSPSGVPEADTQYF
>12|TRBV19|NA|TRBJ2-5|NA
TGTGCCAGTAGTGCTCAGAGGGAGACCCAGTACTTC
CASSAQRETQYF
>14|TRBV2|NA|TRBJ1-5|NA
TGTGCCAGCAGTGAAGGGGGGGTTTGGCGGCCCCAGCATTTT
CASSEGGVWRPQHF
>14|TRBV30|TRBD2|TRBJ2-7|NA
TGTGCCTGGAGTAAGCGGGGGGGCCCCTACGAGCAGTACTTC
CAWSKRGGPYEQYF
>16|TRBV7-7|TRBD2|TRBJ2-1|NA
TGTGCTAGCAGCTTAGTAAAAGCGGGGGGAGCGGGTGAGCAGTTCTTC
CASSLVKAGGAGEQFF
>18|TRBV12-3/TRBV12-4|TRBD2|TRBJ2-3|few
TGTGCCAGCAGTTCCGGGACTAGCGGGAGGGCCTTGACAGATACGCAGTATTTT
CASSSGTSGRALTDTQYF
>16|TRBV4-1|TRBD1|TRBJ1-5|NA
TGCGCCAGCAGTCAAACTCTGAACAGGGGACCCCAATCCCAGCATTTT
CASSQTLNRGPQSQHF
>12|TRBV7-9|NA|TRBJ2-7|many
TGTGCCAGCAGCTTTTCCGTCTTCGAGCAGTACTTC
CASSFSVFEQYF
>16|TRBV9|TRBD2|TRBJ2-1|NA
TGTGCCAGCAGCCCCAGACTAGCGGGAGGGCTCAATGAGCAGTTCTTC
CASSPRLAGGLNEQFF
>14|TRBV29-1|NA|TRBJ1-4|NA
TGCAGCGCTGTAGGGACAACAACTAATGAAAAACTGTTTTTT
CSAVGTTTNEKLFF
>15|TRBV12-3/TRBV12-4|TRBD1|TRBJ1-2|few
TGTGCCAGCAGTACCGGGACAGTTTTTAACTATGGCTACACCTTC
CASSTGTVFNYGYTF
>17|TRBV7-3|TRBD2|TRBJ2-3|NA
TGTGCCAGCAGCCGACGTAGCGGGGGGGCGGAAGCGGATACGCAGTATTTT
CASSRRSGGAEADTQYF
>16|TRBV7-2|TRBD2|TRBJ2-1|many
TGTGCCAGCAGCACAACCGGGACTAGGGGCAACAATGAGCAGTTCTTC
CASSTTGTRGNNEQFF
>15|TRBV7-2|TRBD1|TRBJ2-3|NA
TGTGCCAGCAGCTTGGACAGGGGGGGAGGGGATACGCAGTATTTT
CASSLDRGGGDTQYF
>13|TRBV6-5|NA|TRBJ2-1|NA
TGTGCCAGCAGTCGGGACCGGGGGTCTGAGCAGTTCTTC
CASSRDRGSEQFF
>13|TRBV5-1|NA|TRBJ2-5|many
TGCGCCAGCAGCACCGGGAACGAAGAGACCCAGTACTTC
CASSTGNEETQYF
>18|TRBV7-9|NA|TRBJ2-7|NA
TGTGCCAGCAGCTTACCCCCTCCAAGGGGGAAAAGGGACTACGAGCAGTACTTC
CASSLPPPRGKRDYEQYF
>18|TRBV27|NA|TRBJ1-4|NA
TGTGCCAGCAGTTTATATCGAACGGGGTTCGATAGTATCGAAAAACTGTTTTTT
CASSLYRTGFDSIEKLFF
>16|TRBV20-1|NA|TRBJ2-3|NA
TGCAGTGCTAGAGTTACGCGCTCCACTAGCACAGATACGCAGTATTTT
CSARVTRSTSTDTQYF
>16|TRBV6-5|TRBD2|TRBJ2-1|NA
TGTGCCAGCAGTTATGTGTCGGGGCGCCGGGGGGATGAGCAGTTCTTC
CASSYVSGRRGDEQFF
>16|TRBV12-3/TRBV12-4|TRBD2|TRBJ2-7|NA
TGTGCCAGCAGCTCGGGACTAGCGGGAGCGGGTTACGAGCAGTACTTC
CASSSGLAGAGYEQYF
>13|TRBV4-3|TRBD2|TRBJ2-1|few
TGCGCCAGCAGCCAAGACAGCAGCGGGACGGCGTTCTTC
CASSQDSSGTAFF
>15|TRBV15|NA|TRBJ1-1|few
TGTGCCACCAGCAGAGGGACGGGAAAGAGCACTGAAGCTTTCTTT
CATSRGTGKSTEAFF
>16|TRBV24-1|TRBD2|TRBJ2-7|few
TGTGCCACCAGTGAGTCCGGGACTAGCGGGACCTACGAGCAGTACTTC
CATSESGTSGTYEQYF
>15|TRBV12-5|NA|TRBJ1-1|few
TGTGCTAGTGGTTTGGTACCCGGGGGTGGCACTGAAGCTTTCTTT
CASGLVPGGGTEAFF
>12|TRBV20-1|TRBD1|TRBJ1-1|NA
TGCAGTGCTAGAGATGAGCAGGGGGCGGCTTTCTTT
CSARDEQGAAFF
>13|TRBV20-1|NA|TRBJ1-2|few
TGCAGTGCGAGTCCACAGGGATTCTATGGCTACACCTTC
CSASPQGFYGYTF
>16|TRBV7-2|TRBD2|TRBJ2-1|NA
TGTGCCAGCAGCTTGGAGGGAGGGGTTTCCTACAATGAGCAGTTCTTC
CASSLEGGVSYNEQFF
>16|TRBV7-2|TRBD2|TRBJ2-1|few
TGTGCCAGCAGCTTCGGACTAGCGGGGGGCAGGAATGAGCAGTTCTTC
CASSFGLAGGRNEQFF
>16|TRBV20-1|NA|TRBJ2-3|few
TGCAGTGCTAGAGATAGGCCACAGGCAATCACAGATACGCAGTATTTT
CSARDRPQAITDTQYF
>15|TRBV2|TRBD1|TRBJ2-7|few
TGTGCCAGCAGTGATCCGGGACAGGTTTCGTGGGAGCAGTACTTC
CASSDPGQVSWEQYF
>14|TRBV7-9|NA|TRBJ2-5|NA
TGTGCCAGCAGCTTTAGTCGTGGACAAGAGACCCAGTACTTC
CASSFSRGQETQYF
>16|TRBV5-4|TRBD1|TRBJ2-2|NA
TGTGCCAGCAGCTTCGGGACAGGGTGGAACACCGGGGAGCTGTTTTTT
CASSFGTGWNTGELFF
>13|TRBV30|NA|TRBJ2-5|few
TGTGCCTGGAGTAACCGGCCCCAAGAGACCCAGTACTTC
CAWSNRPQETQYF
>13|TRBV7-3|NA|TRBJ1-1|NA
TGTGCCAGCAGCTTATCAGGGCTAACTGAAGCTTTCTTT
CASSLSGLTEAFF
>14|TRBV7-2|TRBD1|TRBJ1-2|NA
TGTGCCAGCAGCCGCCGGACAGGGGCTGATGGCTACACCTTC
CASSRRTGADGYTF
>15|TRBV12-3/TRBV12-4|NA|TRBJ2-1|few
TGTGCCAGCAGATTGAGGCCAAGGGTGGGGAATGAGCAGTTCTTC
CASRLRPRVGNEQFF
>12|TRBV7-8|NA|TRBJ2-7|few
TGTGCCAGCAGCTTAATGGCGGGAGAGCAGTACTTC
CASSLMAGEQYF
>14|TRBV5-6|NA|TRBJ2-7|few
TGTGCCAGCAGCCGGGAGGGACAGGGTGGTGAGCAGTACTTC
CASSREGQGGEQYF
>14|TRBV7-3|NA|TRBJ1-6|NA
TGTGCCAGCAGCCCGCAGAGTCGCAATTCACCCCTCCACTTT
CASSPQSRNSPLHF
>14|TRBV2|NA|TRBJ1-2|NA
TGTGCCAGCAGTGAGGCAGGGGTACTGAAGGGCTACACCTTC
CASSEAGVLKGYTF
>16|TRBV21-1|NA|TRBJ2-4|few
TGTGCCAGCAACCCTAACGTCCGGCTAGCCAAAAACATTCAGTACTTC
CASNPNVRLAKNIQYF
>14|TRBV30|NA|TRBJ1-2|NA
TGTGCCTGGAGTGTAGTGCCCCTCGGTGGCGGCTACACCTTC
CAWSVVPLGGGYTF
>15|TRBV6-2/TRBV6-3|TRBD2|TRBJ2-5|few
TGTGCCAGCAGGCAGCGGGAGTCGGCGTGGGAGACCCAGTACTTC
CASRQRESAWETQYF
>14|TRBV7-6|TRBD1|TRBJ2-7|NA
TGTGCCAGCAGCTTAGGGACAGGGATCAACGAGCAGTACTTC
CASSLGTGINEQYF
>14|TRBV4-2|NA|TRBJ2-7|NA
TGTGCCAGCAGCCAAGAAAGGCTTACCTACGAGCAGTACTTC
CASSQERLTYEQYF
>16|TRBV7-9|NA|TRBJ2-1|NA
TGTGCCAGCAGCTTAGCCAGAGCGGAGGCCTACAATGAGCAGTTCTTC
CASSLARAEAYNEQFF
>15|TRBV4-1|TRBD1|TRBJ2-7|NA
TGCGCCAGCAGCCAACCGGGACAGGGGGCTAGAGAGCAGTACTTC
CASSQPGQGAREQYF
>17|TRBV7-2|TRBD1|TRBJ2-2|NA
TGTGCCAGCAGCTTTGATTCGGGGCAGGGGGCTGTCGGGGAGCTGTTTTTT
CASSFDSGQGAVGELFF
>14|TRBV3-1|NA|TRBJ1-6|NA
TGTGCCAGCAACCAAAACTCCTATAATTCACCCCTCCACTTT
CASNQNSYNSPLHF
>15|TRBV7-8|NA|TRBJ2-3|few
TGTGCCAGCAGCTGGCGGGGGCGAAGCACAGATACGCAGTATTTT
CASSWRGRSTDTQYF